This T cell receptor beta chain was sequenced for a study of Ad26.COV2.S vaccination and SARS-CoV-2 variants. As for treatment: 15 to 20 received Ad26.COV2.S at low or high dose, single or two shots; 5 received placebo; per-sample allocation not given. Sampling was done on day 63 after the first vaccine or placebo injection. What was given as vaccine was an Ad26 vector encoding Wuhan-strain SARS-CoV-2 spike. This CDR3 is 20 amino acids long. V trimming: 7 bases; J trimming: 0 bases; junction bases outside the gene matches: 17. Germline V lookup: CDR1 SNHLY, CDR2 FYNNEI. In the case of this clone: As yet, its antigen is unknown.

The study, taken as a whole, reports: Vaccinees displayed broader spike-specific TCR repertoires than placebo recipients.

Produced via immunoSEQ multiplex PCR; TCRdb's table is partial and in-frame only. The sample records 320,000 or so clones, 85% to 90% being singletons. The receptor comes from a person aged 18-65 years who received the Ad26.COV2.S COVID-19 vaccine or a placebo. The sample in question was peripheral blood, obtained in a trial of Ad26.COV2.S vaccine versus placebo. The V call is TRBV2, the J call TRBJ2-6; TRBD1 matches at 8 bases. CDR3 sequence reads: CASTAGPDRARNSGANVLTF. Here the CDR3 DNA reads TGTGCCAGCACTGCCGGCCCGGACAGGGCTAGGAACTCTGGGGCCAACGTCCTGACTTTC.